Below are 19 T cell receptor beta chains sequenced from a single sample in a study of T-cell reconstitution after alpha-beta-depleted transplantation in children. Preparing the TCRbeta library involved the use of unique molecular identifiers. TCRdb itself ran the PCR reads through MiXCR, one entry per CDR3 protein. The sample has about 240,000 distinct CDR3 sequences, around 12% seen once. This specimen consisted of PBMCs from the stem cell graft donor, obtained from the stem cell graft. The source of these receptors is a human donor who donated a stem cell graft to a child with acute lymphoblastic leukemia.

V gene TRBV6-5 combines with J gene TRBJ2-1, with 7 bases lining up with TRBD2. J was trimmed by 4 bases and V by 7 bases; bases with no gene match: 1. Germline V gene sequence: CDR1 MNHEY, CDR2 SVGAGI. CDR3 length: 12 amino acids. The CDR3 loop is CASKAGYNEQFF. In nucleotides, the CDR3 is TGTGCCAGCAAAGCGGGATACAATGAGCAGTTCTTC.

This clonotype was detected ten times or more. The chain combines TRBV6-5 with TRBJ2-2; 7 bases align to TRBD1. This CDR3 is 15 amino acids long. Germline V gene data show CDR1 as MNHEY and CDR2 as SVGAGI. The V and J ends lost 1 base and 5 bases, in that order; junction bases with no gene match: 4. The CDR3 DNA reads TGTGCCAGCAGTTACTGGGACAGCGGTACCGGGGAGCTGTTTTTT. It is translated as CASSYWDSGTGELFF.

This clonotype was seen repeatedly, ten times or more. The CDR3 region has the DNA TGTGCCAGCAGATGGACAGGGGGCTCTAACACTGAAGCTTTCTTT. Translating gives CASRWTGGSNTEAFF. This chain uses TRBV5-5 with TRBJ1-1; 11 bases are a match to TRBD1. The junction had 5 bases not matched to a gene; V was cut back by 5 bases and J by 2 bases. Germline V gene sequence: CDR1 SGHKS, CDR2 YYEKEE (reference sequence). The CDR3 extends over 15 amino acids.

This clonotype was seen repeatedly, ten times or more. The chain is built from TRBV7-2 and TRBJ2-2, with D possibly being TRBD1 (6 bases). The CDR3 covers 17 residues. The V end lost 6 bases, the J end lost 2 bases, and 19 bases lay between the germline ends. The germline V gene has CDR1 SGHTA and CDR2 FQGNSA. CDR3 DNA sequence: TGTGCCAGCAGTTATTCGGGACACCACAGTAACACCGGGGAGCTGTTTTTT. It codes for CASSYSGHHSNTGELFF.

V usage is TRBV11-2 and J usage is TRBJ2-6; D unresolved. Trimming stripped 3 bases from V and 0 bases from J, with 12 bases between. Per germline, CDR1 SGHAT and CDR2 FQNNGV. The CDR3 has 17 residues. CDR3 DNA sequence: TGTGCCAGCAGCTTCGTCGGAGAGAGCTCTGGGGCCAACGTCCTGACTTTC. It codes for CASSFVGESSGANVLTF. The full variable domain, its missing parts supplied by reference TRBV11-2 and TRBJ2-6, is EAGVAQSPRYKIIEKRQSVAFWCNPISGHATLYWYQQILGQGPKLLIQFQNNGVVDDSQLPKDRFSAERLKGVDSTLKIQPAKLEDSAVYLCASSFVGESSGANVLTFGAGSRLTVL.

This clonotype was seen more than once but under ten times. The rearrangement uses TRBV10-3 and TRBJ2-7; 7 bases match TRBD1. The CDR3 has 14 amino acids. Per germline, CDR1 ENHRY and CDR2 SYGVKD. V dropped 8 bases and J dropped 4; count of bases not matched to a gene: 11. Here the CDR3 DNA reads TGTGCCATCTCCCGCCCCGGGACAGCTTACGAGCAGTACTTC. Translating it yields CAISRPGTAYEQYF.

The chain joins TRBV11-3 to TRBJ2-1, with 9 positions matching TRBD1. This CDR3 region has 13 residues. Germline CDR1 SGHNT, CDR2 YENEEA. J was trimmed by 6 bases and V by 5 bases; bases with no gene match: 2. Written as DNA, the CDR3 is TGTGCCAGCAGCGTGACAGGGGGCAATGAGCAGTTCTTC. Amino acids: CASSVTGGNEQFF.

Remarks on this clonotype: A much larger clonotype is one base distant, so this may be a read error. This sequence joins TRBV29-1 and TRBJ1-2; maybe TRBD1 (5 bases). Germline assignment: CDR1 SQVTM and CDR2 ANQGSEA. Trimming left V 7 bases short and J 6 bases short, with 15 bases between. The CDR3 extends over 12 amino acids. This CDR3 is CSATDDSHGYTF. In DNA, the CDR3 is TGCAGCGCCACCGACGACAGCCATGGCTACACCTTC.

This clonotype was found many times. V gene TRBV5-5 combines with J gene TRBJ1-1, with TRBD1 identical over 11 bases. Germline CDR1 and CDR2: SGHKS and YYEKEE (reference sequence). This CDR3 has 15 amino acids. J gave up 3 bases and V 5 bases, and 6 bases lay outside the gene matches. CDR3 sequence: CASRLWDRGYTEAFF. The CDR3 DNA reads TGTGCCAGCAGGCTATGGGACAGGGGGTACACTGAAGCTTTCTTT. Full variable domain (outside the CDR3, taken from reference TRBV5-5 and TRBJ1-1): DAGVTQSPTHLIKTRGQQVTLRCSPISGHKSVSWYQQVLGQGPQFIFQYYEKEERGRGNFPDRFSARQFPNYSSELNVNALLLGDSALYLCASRLWDRGYTEAFFGQGTRLTVV.

This clonotype has ten or more counts. The chain has TRBV20-1 and TRBJ1-1, with D unresolved. Germline loops: CDR1 DFQATT, CDR2 SNEGSKA (reference sequence). The CDR3 has 11 amino acids. The V end lost 6 bases, the J end lost 0 bases, and 5 bases lay between the germline ends. In DNA form, the CDR3 reads TGCAGTGCGGCAGTGAACACTGAAGCTTTCTTT. This codes for CSAAVNTEAFF.

This clonotype was recorded at least ten times. This chain connects TRBV14 to TRBJ2-2; TRBD1 matches at 10 bases. The CDR3 extends over 15 amino acids. The V and J ends lost 4 bases and 6 bases, in that order; junction bases with no gene match: 5. Germline V gives CDR1 SGHDN, CDR2 FVKESK. As DNA, the CDR3 is TGTGCCAGCAGCCTCCGGACAGGGGGGGCCGGGGAGCTGTTTTTT. Protein: CASSLRTGGAGELFF.

This clonotype was observed many times. V is TRBV20-1 and J is TRBJ2-1; 8 bases are a match to TRBD1. The germline V gene has CDR1 DFQATT and CDR2 SNEGSKA (reference sequence). The CDR3 contains 15 residues. V was clipped by 1 base and J by 8 bases; unmatched bases: 10. DNA of the CDR3: TGCAGTGCTAGAGGTCCCGGGACAGGTATCGATGAGCAGTTCTTC. Protein product: CSARGPGTGIDEQFF.

This sequence joins TRBV12-3 or TRBV12-4 and TRBJ1-5; D unclear. V was pared by 5 bases and J by 5 bases, with 13 bases between. The CDR3 is 14 amino acids. This chain's CDR3 is CASSPESNYQPQHF. The CDR3 nucleotides are TGTGCCAGCAGTCCGGAAAGCAACTATCAGCCCCAGCATTTT.

This clonotype was seen many times. The chain couples TRBV14 to TRBJ2-7; D may be TRBD1 (5 bases). This CDR3 is built from 13 residues. V lost 4 bases, J lost 4 bases, and 11 bases lay in between. The germline V gene encodes CDR1 SGHDN and CDR2 FVKESK. CDR3 loop: CASSPVPGYEQYF. The CDR3 nucleotides read TGTGCCAGCAGCCCAGTTCCAGGGTACGAGCAGTACTTC.

The J gene is TRBJ2-7, the V gene TRBV5-4, with D tentatively TRBD2 (6 bases). V was cut by 4 bases and J by 6 bases, with 11 bases left in between. The CDR3 is 12 amino acids. The germline V gene encodes CDR1 SGHNT and CDR2 YYREEE (reference sequence). The CDR3 DNA is TGTGCCAGCAGCCCGGACTACGGCGAGCAGTACTTC. Its protein product is CASSPDYGEQYF.

Many counts were recorded for this clonotype. For the CDR3, the DNA is TGTGCCAGCAGAAAAGGACAGCCGCTCTCTGGAAACACCATATATTTT. Its protein product is CASRKGQPLSGNTIYF. The chain combines TRBV5-8 with TRBJ1-3, with D possibly being TRBD1 (6 bases). CDR3 length equals 16 residues. Germline V gene lookup returns CDR1 SGHTS and CDR2 YDEGEE. Trimming removed 5 bases at V and 0 bases at J, with 15 bases between.

Remarks on this clonotype: A much larger clone is a single base away; this may be a read error. The chain carries TRBV9 and TRBJ1-2; D gene unclear. CDR3 size: 14 residues. Germline assignment: CDR1 SGDLS and CDR2 YYNGEE. V lost 4 bases and J lost 6, with 16 bases in between. This CDR3 reads CASSPRAAHDGYTF. The CDR3 nucleotides are TGTGCCAGCAGCCCAAGAGCGGCACATGATGGCTACACCTTC.

This clonotype was found many times. This chain uses TRBV7-9 with TRBJ2-7; D is unclear. Germline CDR1 reads SEHNR; CDR2 reads FQNEAQ (reference sequence). The V gene lost 5 bases and the J gene lost 0 bases, with 14 bases spanning the gap. CDR3 length: 15 residues. The CDR3 nucleotides are TGTGCCAGCAGCCCACCGGGCCTCGACTCCTACGAGCAGTACTTC. The encoded protein is CASSPPGLDSYEQYF.

This clonotype was detected ten times or more. This rearrangement joins TRBV7-2 to TRBJ1-1; 7 nucleotides line up with TRBD1. Germline assignment: CDR1 SGHTA and CDR2 FQGNSA. Germline trimming cut 5 bases from V and 5 bases from J; bases unmatched to any gene: 20. The CDR3 has 18 residues. The CDR3 spells CASSPRPRSGRGKTEAFF. The CDR3 bases are TGTGCCAGCAGCCCCAGACCCCGGTCGGGCAGGGGGAAAACTGAAGCTTTCTTT.